The entry below describes one T cell receptor beta chain. Its antigen is still unknown. Germline V gene data show CDR1 as LNHNV and CDR2 as YYDKDF (reference sequence). Trimming removed 6 bases from V and 2 bases from J, with 11 bases in between. This CDR3 has 13 amino acids. Profiled with immunoSEQ multiplex PCR; TCRdb holds only in-frame clones, not every one. Of 30,000 to 35,000 clones in the sample, 74% are singletons; the top ten hold more than 13%. The data stem from a study of vaccination effects on CD4 cells after COVID-19. Overall study results and limits: Clones from infection and from vaccination both contracted markedly late after vaccination.

Having been cultured for roughly 10 days, the cells underwent CD4+ T cell isolation. Either the mRNA-1273 or the BNT162b2 vaccine was given to participants as two doses. The sample in question was CD4+ T cells from PBMCs cultured without peptide, obtained after COVID-19 vaccination. This clonotype originated in a human donor who received a COVID-19 vaccine. This chain links TRBV15 with TRBJ2-7; D is possibly TRBD1 or TRBD2 (5 bases each). As DNA, the CDR3 is TGTGCCACCAGTGAGGGGAGTGCCTACGAGCAGTACTTC. Residues: CATSEGSAYEQYF.